The 15 T cell receptor beta chains below all came from one sample that was sequenced in a study of monozygotic twins with cystic fibrosis. Method: immunoSEQ multiplex PCR; TCRdb's copy keeps in-frame clones and lacks some. The sample includes 30,000 to 40,000 clones, over 80% of them seen just once. The source material was blood. These receptors all come from a boy aged 2-9 years with cystic fibrosis.

In this sample, this clone turned up once. The V and J genes are TRBV11-3 and TRBJ1-5; TRBD1 is a possible D gene (5 bases). V lost 3 bases and J lost 3, with 6 bases in between. CDR3 size: 13 residues. The germline gives CDR1 SGHNT, CDR2 YENEEA. The CDR3, as DNA: TGTGCCAGCAGCTTCAGGGCCAATCAGCCCCAGCATTTT. Encoded protein: CASSFRANQPQHF. The full variable domain, its missing parts supplied by reference TRBV11-3 and TRBJ1-5, is EAGVVQSPRYKIIEKKQPVAFWCNPISGHNTLYWYLQNLGQGPELLIRYENEEAVDDSQLPKDRFSAERLKGVDSTLKIQPAELGDSAVYLCASSFRANQPQHFGDGTRLSIL.

J is TRBJ2-1 and V is TRBV14, with unresolved D. The CDR3 spans 14 residues. V lost 1 base and J lost 6, with 10 bases in between. Germline V gene lookup returns CDR1 SGHDN and CDR2 FVKESK. This CDR3 is CASSQVPWGNEQFF. The DNA for the CDR3 is TGTGCCAGCAGCCAAGTCCCCTGGGGCAATGAGCAGTTCTTC. The variable domain in full, with the rest retrieved from reference TRBV14 and TRBJ2-1, is EAGVTQFPSHSVIEKGQTVTLRCDPISGHDNLYWYRRVMGKEIKFLLHFVKESKQDESGMPNNRFLAERTGGTYSTLKVQPAELEDSGVYFCASSQVPWGNEQFFGPGTRLTVL.

J is TRBJ1-2 and V is TRBV6-5, with 10 nucleotides matching TRBD1. Trimming at V came to 6 bases and at J to 3 bases, leaving 4 bases not matched to a gene. The length of the CDR3 is 14 residues. Germline assignment: CDR1 MNHEY and CDR2 SVGAGI. The CDR3 region has the DNA TGTGCCAGCAGACGAGGGACAGGGGACTATGGCTACACCTTC. Residues: CASRRGTGDYGYTF.

This clone was recorded a few times. The V and J genes are TRBV9 and TRBJ2-2, with D uncertain. V dropped 2 bases and J dropped 1 base, with 3 bases sitting between them. Germline V lookup: CDR1 SGDLS, CDR2 YYNGEE. This CDR3 has 13 residues. CDR3 amino acids: CASSVGNTGELFF. The CDR3 DNA follows: TGTGCCAGCAGCGTGGGGAACACCGGGGAGCTGTTTTTT. The full variable domain, its missing parts supplied by reference TRBV9 and TRBJ2-2, is DSGVTQTPKHLITATGQRVTLRCSPRSGDLSVYWYQQSLDQGLQFLIQYYNGEERAKGNILERFSAQQFPDLHSELNLSSLELGDSALYFCASSVGNTGELFFGEGSRLTVL.

This clone has a handful of counts. This chain links TRBV7-9 with TRBJ1-5; 10 bases line up with TRBD1. Germline trimming cut 5 bases from V and 4 bases from J; bases unmatched to any gene: 8. CDR3 length: 16 residues. Looked up from germline, CDR1 is SEHNR and CDR2 is FQNEAQ (reference sequence). CDR3 bases: TGTGCCAGCAGCACGGGACAGGGGCGACGTAATCAGCCCCAGCATTTT. It yields the protein CASSTGQGRRNQPQHF.

This chain connects TRBV5-6 to TRBJ2-7; 9 nucleotides match TRBD1. V lost 3 bases, J lost 3 bases, and 4 bases stayed unmatched. Germline assignment: CDR1 SGHDT and CDR2 YYEEEE. The CDR3 consists of 14 residues. The CDR3 protein is CASSSTGGYYEQYF. The CDR3 nucleotides read TGTGCCAGCAGCTCGACAGGGGGATACTACGAGCAGTACTTC.

The chain combines TRBV4-1 with TRBJ1-2; no definite D call. V lost 0 bases to trimming and J lost 2 bases, with 1 base between them. This CDR3 has 12 amino acids. Germline V gene sequence: CDR1 MGHRA, CDR2 YSYEKL. CDR3 amino acids: CASSQENYGYTF. Written as DNA, the CDR3 is TGCGCCAGCAGCCAAGAGAACTATGGCTACACCTTC.

The chain has TRBV27 and TRBJ2-2; the match to TRBD1 covers 7 bases. This CDR3 contains 16 residues. V shed 5 bases and J 2 bases; nucleotides not matched to a gene: 8. Germline CDR1 and CDR2: MNHEY and SMNVEV (reference sequence). CDR3 sequence reads: CASSAYGTANTGELFF. The CDR3 nucleotides are TGTGCCAGCAGTGCATACGGGACAGCAAACACCGGGGAGCTGTTTTTT.

CDR3 sequence (DNA): TGTGCCAGCAGCTTTGTGGACAGTGACGCTAACTATGGCTACACCTTC. Translated: CASSFVDSDANYGYTF. J is TRBJ1-2 and V is TRBV11-3; a weak D match, TRBD1 (6 bases). V lost 3 bases and J 0 bases, leaving 14 bases between the germline ends. CDR1 and CDR2 from the germline V gene are SGHNT and YENEEA. The CDR3 consists of 16 residues. Supplemented by reference TRBV11-3 and TRBJ1-2, the full variable domain reads EAGVVQSPRYKIIEKKQPVAFWCNPISGHNTLYWYLQNLGQGPELLIRYENEEAVDDSQLPKDRFSAERLKGVDSTLKIQPAELGDSAVYLCASSFVDSDANYGYTFGSGTRLTVV.

The chain couples TRBV7-6 to TRBJ2-1; D is undetermined. Trimming removed 0 bases from V and 2 bases from J, with 8 bases in between. Germline V lookup: CDR1 SGHVS, CDR2 FNYEAQ. The CDR3 runs to 15 residues. CDR3: CASSLAGPAYNEQFF. CDR3 coding DNA: TGTGCCAGCAGCTTAGCAGGGCCGGCCTACAATGAGCAGTTCTTC.

V usage is TRBV7-2 and J usage is TRBJ1-2; no firm D call. V shed 2 bases and J shed 2 bases, with 15 bases lying between them. In germline, CDR1 is SGHTA, CDR2 FQGNSA. The CDR3 loop spans 16 amino acids. The chain's CDR3 is CASSLIPQSFNYGYTF. The CDR3 nucleotides read TGTGCCAGCAGCTTAATTCCCCAGAGTTTCAACTATGGCTACACCTTC.

This sequence joins TRBV11-3 and TRBJ2-7, with D maybe TRBD1 (6 bases). The CDR3 has 13 amino acids. V lost 4 bases and J 4 bases, leaving 11 bases between the germline ends. CDR1 and CDR2 (germline): SGHNT, YENEEA. CDR3 coding DNA: TGTGCCAGCAGCTCCATACAGGGTTACGAGCAGTACTTC. This gives the protein CASSSIQGYEQYF.

The CDR3, as DNA: TGTGCCAGCAGCGGGCGGGGGTCGGCGGCAAGCTCCTACAATGAGCAGTTCTTC. Protein sequence: CASSGRGSAASSYNEQFF. V is TRBV4-2 and J is TRBJ2-1; TRBD2 aligns across 7 bases. Germline assignment: CDR1 LGHNA and CDR2 YNFKEQ. The length of the CDR3 is 18 residues. The V segment lost 5 bases and the J segment 0 bases; nucleotides outside the gene matches: 13.

The chain has TRBV2 and TRBJ2-5, with TRBD1 identical over 9 bases. After removal of 6 bases from V and 5 bases from J, the junction contained 7 bases not matched to a gene. This CDR3 region has 14 residues. Germline CDR1 and CDR2: SNHLY and FYNNEI. CDR3 in amino acids: CASRNRGLRETQYF. CDR3 in DNA: TGTGCCAGCAGGAACAGGGGGCTTAGGGAGACCCAGTACTTC. The full variable domain, with the rest looked up from reference TRBV2 and TRBJ2-5, is EPEVTQTPSHQVTQMGQEVILRCVPISNHLYFYWYRQILGQKVEFLVSFYNNEISEKSEIFDDQFSVERPDGSNFTLKIRSTKLEDSAMYFCASRNRGLRETQYFGPGTRLLVL.

This clone came up a few times. The chain links TRBV5-1 to TRBJ1-1, with 7 bases lining up with TRBD1. The CDR3 totals 16 residues. V was pared by 1 base and J by 1 base, with 7 bases of the junction left unmatched. The V gene's germline CDR1 is SGHRS and CDR2 YFSETQ. The DNA for the CDR3 is TGCGCCAGCAGCTTGCGGGGACAGCCGAAGAACACTGAAGCTTTCTTT. It is translated as CASSLRGQPKNTEAFF.